The 9 T cell receptor beta chains presented below share a single source sample, sequenced in a study of T-cell reconstitution after alpha-beta-depleted transplantation in children. A library of TCRbeta sequences, prepared with unique molecular identifiers, was generated. One entry per CDR3 protein results from TCRdb running MiXCR on the PCR reads. Of around 340,000 distinct CDR3 sequences in the sample, 13% were seen once. The starting material was PBMCs, obtained from the stem cell graft. These TCRs come from a human donor who donated a stem cell graft to a child with Fanconi anemia.

The chain links TRBV2 to TRBJ1-4; TRBD1 might be the D (5 bases). This CDR3 has 14 amino acids. CDR1 and CDR2 from the germline V gene are SNHLY and FYNNEI. Deletions cut 7 bases from V and 5 bases from J, with 14 bases between. The CDR3 nucleotides read TGTGCCAGCATCGAGGGAGGGGAGAATGAAAAACTGTTTTTT. Translated, it gives CASIEGGENEKLFF.

This clonotype was seen more than once but under ten times. The CDR3: CSVTGGEDTDTQYF. The CDR3 coding sequence is TGCAGCGTTACTGGGGGCGAAGACACAGATACGCAGTATTTT. This chain uses TRBV29-1 with TRBJ2-3; maybe TRBD1 (6 bases). In germline, CDR1 is SQVTM, CDR2 ANQGSEA. Trimming took 5 bases from V and 2 from J, leaving 14 bases between them. This CDR3 is built from 14 residues.

The table lists this clonotype with a count of one. The CDR3 here is CASSFGRGSEQYF. CDR3 DNA: TGTGCCAGCAGCTTCGGCCGGGGCAGCGAGCAGTACTTC. The chain joins TRBV7-6 to TRBJ2-7; D may be TRBD1 or TRBD2 (5 bases each). Germline CDR1 is SGHVS and CDR2 is FNYEAQ. This CDR3 is built from 13 residues. V was pared by 3 bases and J by 6 bases, with 12 bases between.

This clonotype turned up a few times. The rearrangement links TRBV29-1 to TRBJ2-6; D call uncertain. The germline V gene has CDR1 SQVTM and CDR2 ANQGSEA. The CDR3 sequence is 15 residues long. The V end was cut by 4 bases, the J end by 0 bases, with 10 bases between. In DNA form, the CDR3 reads TGCAGCGTTGGACCATCTATCTCTGGGGCCAACGTCCTGACTTTC. This translates into CSVGPSISGANVLTF.

In this sample, this clonotype turned up many times. The V and J genes are TRBV5-5 and TRBJ2-2, with TRBD1 matching 10 bases. The CDR3 sequence is 18 residues long. The germline CDR1 and CDR2 sequences are SGHKS and YYEKEE (reference sequence). J was trimmed by 3 bases and V by 0 bases; bases with no gene match: 8. The CDR3 loop reads CASSLVPPGQGYTGELFF. CDR3 sequence (DNA): TGTGCCAGCAGCTTGGTCCCCCCGGGACAGGGGTACACCGGGGAGCTGTTTTTT.

The chain employs TRBV5-1 and TRBJ2-3; 10 bases align to TRBD1. This CDR3 has 15 residues. The V gene end was trimmed by 3 bases and the J gene end by 7 bases; junction bases not matched to a gene: 8. Germline V gene sequence: CDR1 SGHRS, CDR2 YFSETQ. The CDR3 reads CASSYRDRGGNTQYF. In nucleotides, the CDR3 is TGCGCCAGCAGCTACCGGGACAGGGGAGGAAATACGCAGTATTTT.

In its sample, this clonotype was seen many times. The J gene is TRBJ2-3, the V gene TRBV5-6; D possibly corresponds to TRBD2 (6 bases). CDR3 length equals 13 residues. CDR1 is SGHDT and CDR2 is YYEEEE in the germline V gene. The germline V and J ends were trimmed by 4 bases and 7 bases, with 13 bases remaining between them. This chain's CDR3 is CASSPTAGYTQYF. The CDR3, as DNA: TGTGCCAGCAGCCCCACGGCGGGGTATACGCAGTATTTT.

The rearrangement uses TRBV5-1 and TRBJ2-5; TRBD1 agrees at 9 bases. The CDR3 covers 15 residues. Germline lookup yields CDR1 SGHRS and CDR2 YFSETQ. J gave up 5 bases and V 3 bases, and 8 bases lay outside the gene matches. In DNA, the CDR3 is TGCGCCAGCAGCTCGGGACAGGGTGGTGAGGAGACCCAGTACTTC. This codes for CASSSGQGGEETQYF.

The chain employs TRBV19 and TRBJ1-2; a weak D match, TRBD1 (5 bases). The CDR3 has 15 residues. V lost 5 bases and J lost 1, with 14 bases in between. Germline assignment: CDR1 LNHDA and CDR2 SQIVND (reference sequence). The CDR3 DNA reads TGTGCCAGTAGTCCCGAGGGGAGTTTTAACTATGGCTACACCTTC. Amino acids: CASSPEGSFNYGYTF.